These 2 T cell receptor beta chains originate from one sample sequenced in a study of blood T cells in healthy people across ages. With a J-beta primer mix and a sample-barcoded 5' primer, a second PCR ran about 7 to 12 cycles. TCRdb re-derived calls from the 5' RACE reads in MiXCR, one entry per CDR3 protein. This sample has nearly 1 million distinct CDR3 sequences; just over 50% occur once, and the top ten carry about a fifth. The sequenced material came from blood. The source of these receptors is a woman aged 60 to 75 in good health.

The gene calls are TRBV6-2 or TRBV6-3 and TRBJ1-2; D is possibly TRBD1 (6 bases). The CDR3 covers 14 residues. The V end was cut by 11 bases, the J end by 7 bases, with 23 bases between. Germline CDR1 is MNHEY and CDR2 is SVGEGT. This CDR3 reads CAGGKPGVGAGYTF. In nucleotides, the CDR3 is TGTGCCGGCGGCAAACCAGGGGTGGGAGCTGGCTACACCTTC.

The chain recombines TRBV7-9 with TRBJ1-2, with D tentatively TRBD1 (5 bases). Germline lookup yields CDR1 SEHNR and CDR2 FQNEAQ (reference sequence). The CDR3 length is 15 residues. The DNA for the CDR3 is TGTGCAGGGACCCCTCCGGACGGGATCCACTATGGCTACACCTTC. This gives the protein CAGTPPDGIHYGYTF.